Presented here are 20 T cell receptor beta chains from one specimen sequenced in a study of T cell responses to AZD1222 COVID-19 vaccine. Produced via immunoSEQ multiplex PCR; TCRdb's table is partial and in-frame only. Among 70,000 to 75,000 clones listed, roughly nine tenths were seen once. Sequenced here: peripheral blood, sampled 28 days after the second AZD1222 dose. The receptors derive from an adult who received the AZD1222 COVID-19 vaccine.

V gene TRBV25-1 combines with J gene TRBJ1-2; TRBD1 aligns across 10 bases. The V and J ends lost 11 bases and 7 bases, in that order; junction bases with no gene match: 13. The germline gives CDR1 MGHDK, CDR2 SYGVNS. The CDR3 consists of 14 residues. CDR3 amino acids: CAVLGGQGMGGYTF. In DNA, the CDR3 is TGTGCCGTCCTCGGGGGACAGGGGATGGGTGGCTACACCTTC.

This clone appeared once. The chain joins TRBV2 to TRBJ1-5; a weak D match, TRBD1 (5 bases). Germline V gene lookup returns CDR1 SNHLY and CDR2 FYNNEI. Trimming took off 6 bases at V and 1 base at J, with 13 bases between the two ends. The CDR3 has 15 amino acids. CDR3 protein: CASRLETDSNQPQHF. The CDR3 DNA is TGTGCCAGCAGGCTGGAGACAGACAGCAATCAGCCCCAGCATTTT.

This chain links TRBV6-5 with TRBJ2-1; perhaps TRBD1 as D (6 bases). V shed 2 bases and J shed 8 bases, with 13 bases lying between them. The germline V gene encodes CDR1 MNHEY and CDR2 SVGAGI. The CDR3 sequence is 14 residues long. CDR3 sequence: CASSYAKQGHEQFF. The CDR3 DNA reads as TGTGCCAGCAGTTACGCTAAACAGGGACATGAGCAGTTCTTC.

The sample holds one count of this clone. The chain employs TRBV7-8 and TRBJ2-1; perhaps TRBD1 as D (5 bases). Deletions cut 2 bases from V and 2 bases from J, with 19 bases between. The CDR3 is 18 amino acids. Germline loops: CDR1 SGHVS, CDR2 FQNEAQ. This chain's CDR3 is CASSLTGWGGTPYNEQFF. CDR3 coding DNA: TGTGCCAGCAGCTTAACTGGTTGGGGCGGAACTCCCTACAATGAGCAGTTCTTC. The whole variable domain, remainder taken from reference TRBV7-8 and TRBJ2-1, is GAGVSQSPRYKVAKRGQDVALRCDPISGHVSLFWYQQALGQGPEFLTYFQNEAQLDKSGLPSDRFFAERPEGSVSTLKIQRTQQEDSAVYLCASSLTGWGGTPYNEQFFGPGTRLTVL.

The rearrangement uses TRBV7-9 and TRBJ1-2, with 9 bases fitting TRBD1. This CDR3 is 17 amino acids long. V shed 5 bases and J 1 base; nucleotides not matched to a gene: 11. Germline values: CDR1 SEHNR, CDR2 FQNEAQ (reference sequence). CDR3 sequence: CASSPTGGAFGNYGYTF. The CDR3, as DNA: TGTGCCAGCAGCCCAACAGGGGGCGCGTTCGGTAACTATGGCTACACCTTC.

The chain is built from TRBV2 and TRBJ2-5; TRBD1 matches 7 bases. The CDR3 runs 15 residues. V lost 3 bases and J lost 6; bases outside the gene matches: 10. CDR1 and CDR2 from the germline V gene are SNHLY and FYNNEI. In nucleotides, the CDR3 is TGTGCCAGCAGTGAGAATACAGGGGCTGTGAAGACCCAGTACTTC. Protein sequence: CASSENTGAVKTQYF.

V gene TRBV7-9 combines with J gene TRBJ2-2; D is ambiguous. The length of the CDR3 is 14 residues. V shed 10 bases and J shed 7 bases, with 19 bases lying between them. Germline-derived CDR1 and CDR2 are SEHNR and FQNEAQ (reference sequence). For the CDR3, the DNA is TGTGCCATCCGTGGTACAGCGAACCTCGGGGAGCTGTTTTTT. It specifies CAIRGTANLGELFF. Variable domain in full (rest from reference TRBV7-9 and TRBJ2-2): DTGVSQNPRHKITKRGQNVTFRCDPISEHNRLYWYRQTLGQGPEFLTYFQNEAQLEKSRLLSDRFSAERPKGSFSTLEIQRTEQGDSAMYLCAIRGTANLGELFFGEGSRLTVL.

The chain has TRBV7-9 and TRBJ1-2; D remains ambiguous. The germline CDR1 and CDR2 sequences are SEHNR and FQNEAQ (reference sequence). V lost 1 base and J lost 4, with 4 bases in between. The CDR3 runs 12 residues. The CDR3 DNA is TGTGCCAGCAGCTTAGACGGCTATGGCTACACCTTC. Translation gives CASSLDGYGYTF.

In nucleotides, the CDR3 is TGTGCCTGGAGCCCCAACGAGGGGGTCAACACTGAAGCTTTCTTT. As protein: CAWSPNEGVNTEAFF. The chain uses TRBV30 and TRBJ1-1; tentatively, D is TRBD1 (6 bases). Looked up from germline, CDR1 is GTSNPN and CDR2 is SVGIG (reference sequence). CDR3 length equals 15 residues. The V end was cut by 3 bases, the J end by 2 bases, with 16 bases between.

This clone came up once. The chain has TRBV18 and TRBJ1-2; D unresolved. V was clipped by 6 bases and J by 4 bases, with 21 bases between them. Per germline, CDR1 KGHSH and CDR2 LQKENI. CDR3 length: 16 residues. The CDR3 DNA is TGTGCCAGCTCGTCCTCCGAGGCTGCGGAGAGCTATGGCTACACCTTC. It specifies CASSSSEAAESYGYTF.

This chain links TRBV30 with TRBJ1-1, with D perhaps matching TRBD1 (5 bases). Between the trimmed V and J ends, which lost 1 base and 4 bases, there was a span of 16 bases. Germline CDR1 reads GTSNPN; CDR2 reads SVGIG (reference sequence). This CDR3 is 15 amino acids long. CDR3 DNA: TGTGCCTGGAGTGGGGGCGGGGGGGGTAGCACTGAAGCTTTCTTT. Translating it yields CAWSGGGGGSTEAFF.

Here the CDR3 DNA reads TGCAGTGCGCTAGAGCGGAATGAGCAGTTCTTC. Its protein product is CSALERNEQFF. This chain links TRBV20-1 with TRBJ2-1; possible D gene TRBD2, 5 bases. This CDR3 has 11 amino acids. V was pared by 6 bases and J by 7 bases, with 10 bases between. The germline V gene has CDR1 DFQATT and CDR2 SNEGSKA (reference sequence).

This chain joins TRBV6-2 or TRBV6-3 and TRBJ2-1; no definite D call. The V end was cut by 2 bases, the J end by 0 bases, with 5 bases between. In germline, CDR1 is MNHEY, CDR2 SVGEGT. This CDR3 comprises 14 residues. CDR3 DNA: TGTGCCAGCAGTTACAGTCCCTCCTACAATGAGCAGTTCTTC. Its translation is CASSYSPSYNEQFF.

This chain joins TRBV6-1 and TRBJ2-5; 8 nucleotides match TRBD1. Losses at the gene ends were 1 base for V and 4 bases for J; bases not matched to a gene: 8. Germline lookup yields CDR1 MNHNS and CDR2 SASEGT. This CDR3 contains 16 residues. The CDR3 DNA is TGTGCCAGCAGTGAAGGACAGGGGAGGTTGGTAGAGACCCAGTACTTC. This codes for CASSEGQGRLVETQYF.

V usage is TRBV6-2 or TRBV6-3 and J usage is TRBJ1-1; D might be TRBD1 (6 bases). CDR1 is MNHEY, CDR2 SVGEGT, per germline. The length of the CDR3 is 17 residues. V was cut by 6 bases and J by 0 bases, with 20 bases left in between. CDR3: CASSLTPGAAMNTEAFF. Here the CDR3 DNA reads TGTGCCAGCAGCCTCACTCCGGGGGCAGCCATGAACACTGAAGCTTTCTTT.

J is TRBJ2-2 and V is TRBV5-1; TRBD2 matches at 15 bases. The V segment lost 3 bases and the J segment 8 bases; nucleotides outside the gene matches: 5. Germline CDR1 SGHRS, CDR2 YFSETQ. This CDR3 is 16 amino acids long. Here the CDR3 reads CASSWGLAGGRGELFF. For the CDR3, the DNA is TGCGCCAGCAGCTGGGGACTAGCGGGAGGACGAGGGGAGCTGTTTTTT.

The V and J genes are TRBV3-1 (or the pseudogene TRBV3-2) and TRBJ1-4; 7 nucleotides agree with TRBD1. In germline, CDR1 is LGHDT, CDR2 YNNKEL (reference sequence). The CDR3 runs 15 residues. The ends lost 0 bases at V and 4 bases at J; junction bases unmatched: 2. Written as DNA, the CDR3 is TGTGCCAGCAGCCAAGAGGGACAGAGTAATGAAAAACTGTTTTTT. Amino acids: CASSQEGQSNEKLFF.

The chain employs TRBV15 and TRBJ1-2; D is possibly TRBD1 (5 bases). The V and J ends lost 4 bases and 5 bases respectively, with 11 bases between them. The CDR3 consists of 13 residues. The germline CDR1 and CDR2 sequences are LNHNV and YYDKDF (reference sequence). The CDR3 sequence is CATSKGTDYGYTF. CDR3 nucleotides: TGTGCCACCAGCAAAGGGACGGATTATGGCTACACCTTC.

This chain uses TRBV7-9 with TRBJ2-7, with 9 positions matching TRBD1. The CDR3 spans 12 residues. CDR1 is SEHNR and CDR2 is FQNEAQ in the germline V gene (reference sequence). V trimming: 6 bases; J trimming: 7 bases; junction bases outside the gene matches: 4. For the CDR3, the DNA is TGTGCCAGCAGGACAGGGGGGAATGAGCAGTACTTC. Translated, it gives CASRTGGNEQYF.

This sequence joins TRBV7-9 and TRBJ2-1; 7 nucleotides align to TRBD2. There are 14 residues in the CDR3. Trimming removed 0 bases from V and 15 bases from J; junction bases left unmatched: 11. The germline gives CDR1 SEHNR, CDR2 FQNEAQ (reference sequence). CDR3 in DNA: TGTGCCAGCAGCTTAGCGGGGCGCGCGGGAGTGTCGTTCTTC. It yields the protein CASSLAGRAGVSFF. The whole variable domain, remainder taken from reference TRBV7-9 and TRBJ2-1, is DTGVSQNPRHKITKRGQNVTFRCDPISEHNRLYWYRQTLGQGPEFLTYFQNEAQLEKSRLLSDRFSAERPKGSFSTLEIQRTEQGDSAMYLCASSLAGRAGVSFFGPGTRLTVL.